This TCR beta chain derives from a study of blood T cell repertoires in COVID-19. Study-level information: Italy, Spain and the United States were the sources of the convalescent and acute COVID-19 samples.

Followed longitudinally, the Seattle patients had been enrolled during active infection. This clone was seen at least ten times. V was shortened by 6 bases and J by 11 bases, with 24 bases between the two germline ends. The germline CDR1 and CDR2 sequences are MNHEY and SMNVEV (reference sequence). There are 15 residues in the CDR3. Under the authors' procedure: Amplification with reference gene primers provided the estimates of nucleated cell counts. Data came from immunoSEQ multiplex PCR; TCRdb stores just in-frame clones and leaves some out. That table supplies the V and J calls and clone size; D and trimming were determined from the DNA. The sample has about 350,000 clones; 75% to 90% are singletons.

This sequence joins TRBV27 and TRBJ2-3; maybe TRBD1 (6 bases). The clonotype comes from a woman aged 55 to 70 with COVID-19, enrolled during active disease. The specimen sequenced was peripheral blood. The CDR3 reads CASRYAGAPLFEQYF. DNA for the CDR3: TGTGCCAGCAGATACGCAGGGGCCCCCCTATTTGAGCAGTATTTT.